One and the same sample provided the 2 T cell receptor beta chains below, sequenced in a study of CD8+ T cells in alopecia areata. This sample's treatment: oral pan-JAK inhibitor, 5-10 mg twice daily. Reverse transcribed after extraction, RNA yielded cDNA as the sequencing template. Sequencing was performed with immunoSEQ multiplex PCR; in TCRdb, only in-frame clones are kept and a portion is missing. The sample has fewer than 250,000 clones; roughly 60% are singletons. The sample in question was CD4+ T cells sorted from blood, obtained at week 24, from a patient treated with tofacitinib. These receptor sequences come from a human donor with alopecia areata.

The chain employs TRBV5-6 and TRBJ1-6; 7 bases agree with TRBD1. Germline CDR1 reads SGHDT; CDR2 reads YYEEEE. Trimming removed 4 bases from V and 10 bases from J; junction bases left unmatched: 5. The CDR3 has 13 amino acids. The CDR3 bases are TGTGCCAGCAGCCGGACAGGCCGCTCACCCCTCCACTTT. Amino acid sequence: CASSRTGRSPLHF.

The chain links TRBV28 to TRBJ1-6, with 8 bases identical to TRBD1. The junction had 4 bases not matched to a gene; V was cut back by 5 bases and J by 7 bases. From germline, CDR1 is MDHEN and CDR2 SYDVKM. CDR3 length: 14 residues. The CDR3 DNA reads TGTGCCAGCAGTACAGGGGGTGTAAATTCACCCCTCCACTTT. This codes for CASSTGGVNSPLHF.